The sequence of this T cell receptor (beta chain) was determined in a study of PD-1 blockade in classical Hodgkin lymphoma. In the case of this clone: The antigen is undetermined.

All patients relapsed after autologous stem cell transplantation, and brentuximab vedotin exposure varied. Study findings and constraints: Newly diagnosed patients were reported to start with lower TCR diversity than healthy donors.

TCRdb's table, derived via immunoSEQ multiplex PCR, lists solely in-frame clones and lacks some. The sample lists some 46,000 clones, around 81% occurring once. The CDR3 covers 14 residues. Germline-derived CDR1 and CDR2 are MNHNS and SASEGT. The J segment lost 5 bases and the V segment lost 5 bases, leaving 4 bases of the junction unmatched. The J gene is TRBJ1-5, the V gene TRBV6-1, with 9 bases fitting TRBD1. This specimen consisted of peripheral blood mononuclear cells (PBMCs), obtained before the second cycle of nivolumab. This clonotype was obtained from a human donor with classical Hodgkin lymphoma. Written as DNA, the CDR3 is TGTGCCAGCAGTATCGACAGGGGGGATCAGCCCCAGCATTTT. It yields the protein CASSIDRGDQPQHF.